This T cell receptor beta chain was recorded in a study of human T cells and chemical hapten exposure (dated by TCRdb to 2020 to 2023). In terms of the full investigation: For sensitization, 2% DPC in acetone was applied to a roughly 2 cm by roughly 2 cm area of upper inner arm skin. Patients additionally received weekly therapeutic DPC doses to the scalp throughout the approximately 24-week study period. Patch testing was done on the upper back using Finn chambers containing 0.01% DPC, and results were scored after 6 days according to International Contact Dermatitis Research Group standards. Most of the patients in the cohort were female, and the cohort covered alopecia areata with under or over 50% scalp involvement, alopecia totalis and alopecia universalis. Libraries were combined into a pool for sequencing, and differences in TCR yield between samples came mainly from small differences in library volumes within the pool. This study followed changes in the peripheral blood TCR repertoire in vivo during primary and secondary sensitization of alopecia patients to the hapten diphenylcyclopropenone (DPC). Patient blood was sampled pre-sensitization (week 0) and at 2, 6 and about 24 weeks after DPC sensitization. Blood for TCR sequencing was provided by twenty-nine alopecia patients at one to four time points (pre-sensitization, 2, 6 and 24 weeks).

The time point tag for this specimen amounts to: patch test 1, 2 weeks after DPC sensitization. In the paper's terms, the treatment or condition label means: therapeutic diphenylcyclopropenone sensitization with weekly scalp DPC. At each patch-test visit, blood was drawn before the patch test was applied. Patients were eligible if aged 18 to 70, diagnosed with alopecia and judged suitable for DPC therapy, and pregnant patients were excluded. Total RNA was extracted from unfractionated whole blood that had been collected in Tempus Blood RNA tubes. The table lists this clonotype with many counts. The antigen it recognizes is unknown. Base qualities were left out, and no much larger clone turns up one base away. Study-wide findings and limitations: After repeated subsampling, the strength of the expansion versus patch-test correlation and the threshold at which it became significant changed. The number of PT1 expanded TCRs positively correlated with patch test score, significant at thresholds 8, 16 and 32 but not 4. Expanded TCRs formed significantly more large CDR3 similarity clusters than pre-sensitization or healthy control sets, consistent with antigen-driven responses. The number of TCRs above 1 in 1000 frequency did not change with DPC sensitization; there was no evidence of global repertoire structure alterations. All patients had alopecia, a presumed autoimmune disease, so their immune response might differ from that of healthy individuals.

The CDR3, from cysteine to phenylalanine, totals 14 residues. Of the read, only the CDR3 DNA is kept; its 42 bases are in frame from base 1. The germline ends are 15 bases apart after V is trimmed by 3 bases and J by 6 bases. Preparation of the library involved RACE. The listed sequencing device is NextSeq 500. During library preparation, unique molecular identifiers were attached to individual cDNA molecules so that TCRs could be counted in a quantitative, reproducible way. From each blood RNA sample, both TCR alpha and TCR beta chains were sequenced. As for the authors' bioinformatics: A median of about 89,000 TCRs per sample was observed, with a range of 23,224 to 690,600. V, J and CDR3 annotation of the TCR reads was carried out using the Decombinator software suite. To make PS versus PT1 abundance plots, every sample was subsampled to the same number of TCRs (28,000). Expanded TCRs were defined as absent before sensitization and observed at least eight times at the 2-week time point. Using fastp at Q25 and MiXCR, TCRdb reprocessed the public reads and kept productive beta chains. Identical CDR3 proteins give one entry, which carries the most common genes and DNA. V and J calls and clone size were set by TCRdb, not the authors. Here the sample has about 49,000 distinct CDR3 sequences; approximately 9.1% occur a single time. 3.5% to 5.5% of the sample lies in the top ten.

This chain is built from TRBV12-3 or TRBV12-4 and TRBJ2-7, with TRBD2 perhaps the D gene, on 6 matching bases. The clonotype was recovered from a woman between 45 and 60 years old with alopecia areata. Some clones in this sample may be carry-over from other donors' samples. The input for sequencing was whole blood, taken in connection with sensitization to the hapten diphenylcyclopropenone (DPC). The CDR3 region reads CASSFETRGSEQYF. The nucleotides are TGTGCCAGCAGTTTCGAGACCCGGGGGAGCGAGCAGTACTTC.